The source of this TCR beta chain is a study of cytomegalovirus exposure and HLA in healthy donors. The PCR was carried out with 60 Vbeta primers and 13 Jbeta primers. Assay: immunoSEQ multiplex PCR; the TCRdb copy retains only in-frame clones and omits some. The sample carries about 160,000 clones, around 72% recorded once. V lost 1 base and J 2 bases, leaving 13 bases between the germline ends. This CDR3 has 16 amino acids. Germline lookup yields CDR1 SGHRS and CDR2 YFSETQ. The chain joins TRBV5-1 to TRBJ2-1, with TRBD2 as a possible D gene (6 bases). The clonotype comes from a man between 18 and 29 years old in good health and CMV-seronegative. The sequencing input was PBMCs. This CDR3 reads CASSLSGRGTYNEQFF. CDR3 nucleotides: TGCGCCAGCAGCTTGTCCGGGAGAGGGACCTACAATGAGCAGTTCTTC.